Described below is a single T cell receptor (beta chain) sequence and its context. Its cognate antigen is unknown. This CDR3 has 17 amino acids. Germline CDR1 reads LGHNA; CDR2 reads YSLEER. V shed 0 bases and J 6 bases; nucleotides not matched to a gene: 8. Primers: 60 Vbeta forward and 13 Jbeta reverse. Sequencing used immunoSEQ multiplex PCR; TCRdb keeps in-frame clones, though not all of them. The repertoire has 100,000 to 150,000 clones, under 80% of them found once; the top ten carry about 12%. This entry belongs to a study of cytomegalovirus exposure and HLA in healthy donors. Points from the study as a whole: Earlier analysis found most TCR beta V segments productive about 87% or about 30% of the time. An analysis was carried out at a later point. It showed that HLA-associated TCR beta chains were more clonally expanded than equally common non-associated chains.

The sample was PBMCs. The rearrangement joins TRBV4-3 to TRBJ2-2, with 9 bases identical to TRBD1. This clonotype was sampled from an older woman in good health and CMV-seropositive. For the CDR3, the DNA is TGCGCCAGCAGCCAAGATCTTACAGGGGGCGCCCCCGGGGAGCTGTTTTTT. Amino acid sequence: CASSQDLTGGAPGELFF.